A selection of T cell receptor beta chains follows, all from one sample in a study of T cells in Graves' hyperthyroidism and ophthalmopathy. TCRdb called the multiplex PCR reads again in MiXCR, with one record for every CDR3 protein. The profile shows under 400,000 distinct CDR3 sequences, approximately 15% of them singletons. What was sequenced was blood. Source of these receptors: a man aged 30-40 years with Graves' hyperthyroidism. CDR3s include the opening cysteine and the closing phenylalanine or tryptophan. A D gene is named only where the DNA matches it firmly. Size values are once, few and many counts, or a class for expanded clones, and some rows have none.

v_call: TRBV19; j_call: TRBJ1-1; clone_size: many; d_call: TRBD1; cdr3_aa: CASGQGGTEAFF; cdr3_nt: TGTGCCAGTGGACAGGGGGGAACTGAAGCTTTCTTT
v_call: TRBV12-3/TRBV12-4; j_call: TRBJ1-1; clone_size: .; d_call: .; cdr3_aa: CASSPWRIITEAFF; cdr3_nt: TGTGCCAGCAGCCCCTGGCGGATAATCACTGAAGCTTTCTTT
v_call: TRBV25-1; j_call: TRBJ1-1; clone_size: once; d_call: .; cdr3_aa: CASSDPLKGNTEAFF; cdr3_nt: TGTGCCAGCAGTGACCCGTTAAAGGGGAACACTGAAGCTTTCTTT
v_call: TRBV12-3/TRBV12-4; j_call: TRBJ2-3; clone_size: many; d_call: TRBD2; cdr3_aa: CASLAGGGRDTQYF; cdr3_nt: TGTGCCAGCCTAGCGGGAGGAGGAAGGGATACGCAGTATTTT
v_call: TRBV2; j_call: TRBJ2-7; clone_size: many; d_call: TRBD1; cdr3_aa: CASARAGQGLTEQYF; cdr3_nt: TGTGCCAGTGCCCGAGCGGGACAGGGCCTGACCGAGCAGTACTTC
v_call: TRBV5-1; j_call: TRBJ2-5; clone_size: many; d_call: TRBD1; cdr3_aa: CASSFAGTGGPETQYF; cdr3_nt: TGCGCCAGCAGCTTCGCCGGGACAGGGGGTCCAGAGACCCAGTACTTC
v_call: TRBV24-1; j_call: TRBJ1-1; clone_size: many; d_call: .; cdr3_aa: CATMAGQNTEAFF; cdr3_nt: TGTGCCACCATGGCGGGTCAAAACACTGAAGCTTTCTTT
v_call: TRBV24-1; j_call: TRBJ2-1; clone_size: .; d_call: .; cdr3_aa: CATSDSRGAGNEQFF; cdr3_nt: TGTGCCACCAGTGATTCCCGAGGGGCAGGCAATGAGCAGTTCTTC
v_call: TRBV6-5; j_call: TRBJ1-1; clone_size: few; d_call: .; cdr3_aa: CASSYDPGAKNTEAFF; cdr3_nt: TGTGCCAGCAGTTACGATCCGGGGGCAAAGAACACTGAAGCTTTCTTT
v_call: TRBV24-1; j_call: TRBJ2-7; clone_size: few; d_call: TRBD2; cdr3_aa: CATSDSRTSWGEQYF; cdr3_nt: TGTGCCACCAGTGATTCCCGGACTAGCTGGGGGGAGCAGTACTTC
v_call: TRBV5-1; j_call: TRBJ2-6; clone_size: many; d_call: TRBD1; cdr3_aa: CASSLLPGGSGANVLTF; cdr3_nt: TGCGCCAGCAGCTTGCTTCCAGGGGGCTCTGGGGCCAACGTCCTGACTTTC
v_call: TRBV20-1; j_call: TRBJ2-1; clone_size: .; d_call: .; cdr3_aa: CSAQRALNEQFF; cdr3_nt: TGCAGTGCTCAACGAGCCCTCAATGAGCAGTTCTTC
v_call: TRBV6-1; j_call: TRBJ1-2; clone_size: few; d_call: .; cdr3_aa: CASSRGTDASYYGYTF; cdr3_nt: TGTGCCAGCAGTCGCGGGACGGACGCCTCGTACTATGGCTACACCTTC
v_call: TRBV11-2; j_call: TRBJ2-7; clone_size: many; d_call: TRBD2; cdr3_aa: CASSLDLAGFYEQYF; cdr3_nt: TGTGCCAGCAGCTTAGACCTAGCGGGATTCTACGAGCAGTACTTC
v_call: TRBV4-1; j_call: TRBJ2-1; clone_size: few; d_call: TRBD2; cdr3_aa: CASSLLALVDEQFF; cdr3_nt: TGCGCCAGCAGCTTACTAGCGCTGGTCGATGAGCAGTTCTTC
v_call: TRBV2; j_call: TRBJ1-3; clone_size: .; d_call: .; cdr3_aa: CASSVRSLYSGNTIYF; cdr3_nt: TGTGCCAGCAGTGTCCGCAGCCTCTACTCTGGAAACACCATATATTTT
v_call: TRBV5-1; j_call: TRBJ2-2; clone_size: .; d_call: .; cdr3_aa: CASSLGGQTGELFF; cdr3_nt: TGCGCCAGCAGCTTAGGTGGGCAAACCGGGGAGCTGTTTTTT